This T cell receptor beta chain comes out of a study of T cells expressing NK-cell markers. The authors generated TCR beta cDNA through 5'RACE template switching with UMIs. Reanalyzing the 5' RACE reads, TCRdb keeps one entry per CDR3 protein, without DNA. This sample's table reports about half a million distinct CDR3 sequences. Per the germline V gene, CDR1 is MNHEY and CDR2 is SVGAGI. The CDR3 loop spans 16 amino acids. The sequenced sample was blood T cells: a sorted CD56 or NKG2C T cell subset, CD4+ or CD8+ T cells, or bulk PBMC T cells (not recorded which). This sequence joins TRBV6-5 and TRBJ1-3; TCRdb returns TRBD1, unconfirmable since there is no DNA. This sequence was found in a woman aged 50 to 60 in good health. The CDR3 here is CASSYSRGTSGNTIYF.